This TCR beta chain stems from a study of cytomegalovirus exposure and HLA in healthy donors. Whole-study results and caveats: Researchers left out some V segments, among them TRBV6-2 and TRBV6-3, as indistinguishable.

In regard to this clone: Its specificity is unknown.

The PCR contained 60 Vbeta and 13 Jbeta primers. Clones were read by immunoSEQ multiplex PCR, and TCRdb kept only the in-frame ones, dropping some. The repertoire holds about 100,000 clones, with around 77% as singletons. Trimming took 1 base from V and 8 from J, leaving 14 bases between them. This CDR3 contains 14 residues. Germline V lookup: CDR1 SGHDN, CDR2 FVKESK. The V gene is TRBV14, the J gene TRBJ1-2; unclear D gene. Sequencing was done on a sample of PBMCs. The clonotype comes from a man aged 45-60 years in good health and CMV-seropositive. CDR3 sequence: CASSQVGLSVGYTF. The CDR3 DNA sequence: TGTGCCAGCAGCCAAGTGGGCCTATCCGTCGGCTACACCTTC.